This T cell receptor (beta chain) emerged from a study of T-cell reconstitution after alpha-beta-depleted transplantation in children. In regard to this clonotype: Its antigen is still unknown.

Overall study results and limits: The study traced high day-60 TCRbeta diversity in some patients to surviving recipient T cells and thymic progenitors. A year post-transplant, T-cell counts and diversity derived mostly from newly produced T cells. Reports say that about two months after transplant, the alpha-beta T cells came out of several hundred graft clones that had expanded.

During its preparation, the TCRbeta library received unique molecular identifiers. A single record per CDR3 protein comes from TCRdb applying MiXCR to the PCR reads. Among hundreds of thousands of distinct CDR3 sequences, roughly 24% were seen once, and the ten largest hold roughly an eighth. V was clipped by 0 bases and J by 8 bases, with 11 bases between them. Germline V CDR1 and CDR2: LGHDT, YNNKEL (reference sequence). There are 14 residues in the CDR3. J is TRBJ2-1 and V is TRBV3-1; D unresolved. This clonotype originated in a boy under two years old who had a stem cell transplant for acute myeloid leukemia, so the T cells may come from the graft donor. Sequenced material: PBMCs, mostly from graft donor cells, taken 360 days after TCRalphabeta/CD19-depleted stem cell transplant. This CDR3 is CASSQDVPVDEQFF. CDR3 DNA sequence: TGTGCCAGCAGCCAAGATGTCCCCGTCGATGAGCAGTTCTTC.